This TCR beta chain came from a study of cytomegalovirus exposure and HLA in healthy donors. General study results and limits: The authors considered a cluster of highly shared sequence variants likely to be a sequencing artifact.

A multiplex PCR was run with 60 Vbeta primers and 13 Jbeta primers. Clones were read by immunoSEQ multiplex PCR, and TCRdb kept only the in-frame ones, dropping some. Of around 53,000 clones in the sample, just under 85% were seen once. The CDR3 sequence is 16 residues long. V was trimmed by 4 bases and J by 5 bases, leaving 18 bases between them. Germline lookup yields CDR1 SGHVS and CDR2 FQNEAQ. As to this clone: Its cognate antigen is unknown.

V and J are TRBV7-8 and TRBJ1-5; D remains ambiguous. This TCR came from a man between 50 and 59 years old in good health and CMV-seronegative. Sequences were obtained from PBMCs. The CDR3 reads CASSYASRGPYQPQHF. The CDR3, as DNA: TGTGCCAGCAGCTATGCCAGTCGAGGTCCTTATCAGCCCCAGCATTTT. Combining the CDR3 with reference TRBV7-8 and TRBJ1-5 gives the whole variable domain GAGVSQSPRYKVAKRGQDVALRCDPISGHVSLFWYQQALGQGPEFLTYFQNEAQLDKSGLPSDRFFAERPEGSVSTLKIQRTQQEDSAVYLCASSYASRGPYQPQHFGDGTRLSIL.